Listed below are T cell receptor beta chains from one sample, sequenced in a study of cytomegalovirus exposure and HLA in healthy donors. Assay used: immunoSEQ multiplex PCR; TCRdb lists only in-frame clones, some missing. The sample contains more than 60,000 clones, 70% to 85% of which appear only once. Source material: PBMCs. The receptors derive from a man in his forties or fifties in good health and CMV-seropositive. Both conserved end residues are part of each CDR3. The D gene is left open where the match is weak. Clone size, where shown, is once, few, many, or a class for clones that have expanded.

TGTGCCAGCCGATCTTGGACAGGGCTATATTCACCCCTCCACTTT,CASRSWTGLYSPLHF,.,TRBD1,TRBV6-5,TRBJ1-6
TGTGCCAGCAGCGTTACTAGCGCATCAAAGACCCAGTACTTC,CASSVTSASKTQYF,.,TRBD2,TRBV5-6,TRBJ2-5
TGTGCCATCAGTCCTTACAGCCTAGAGACCCAGTACTTC,CAISPYSLETQYF,.,.,TRBV10-3,TRBJ2-5
TGTGCCAGTAGCGGGAGTGGCAACGAGCAGTACTTC,CASSGSGNEQYF,.,TRBD2,TRBV27,TRBJ2-7
TGTGCCAGTAGTATCAGGGGAACCTACAATGAGCAGTTCTTC,CASSIRGTYNEQFF,.,.,TRBV19,TRBJ2-1
TGTGCCAGCAGTTTATACTCAATCCGATCACGCACTGAAGCTTTCTTT,CASSLYSIRSRTEAFF,.,.,TRBV27,TRBJ1-1
TGCGCCAGCGCCCAGTCCGGGGGTTTTGGCGAGCAGTACTTC,CASAQSGGFGEQYF,.,.,TRBV5-1,TRBJ2-7
TGCGCCAGCAGCCTGGCCGGGAACCCAGCTGGGGATACGCAGTATTTT,CASSLAGNPAGDTQYF,.,.,TRBV5-1,TRBJ2-3
TGCGCCAGCAGCTTGGGAGGGACTAGCGGGAGTAAAGATACGCAGTATTTT,CASSLGGTSGSKDTQYF,.,TRBD2,TRBV5-1,TRBJ2-3
TGCGCCAGCAGCCCGACAGGGGGCGTGAGCAATCAGCCCCAGCATTTT,CASSPTGGVSNQPQHF,.,TRBD1,TRBV4-1,TRBJ1-5
TGTGCCAGCAGCCGAAACCCGGGACAGGGGACCACAGATACGCAGTATTTT,CASSRNPGQGTTDTQYF,.,TRBD1,TRBV14,TRBJ2-3
TGCGCCAGCAGTGAGCCGCCGACTGGAGGACTTACATCTGGAAACACCATATATTTT,CASSEPPTGGLTSGNTIYF,.,.,TRBV10-1,TRBJ1-3
TGTGCCAGCAGTTTAACGACAGCCTCTGGAAACACCATATATTTT,CASSLTTASGNTIYF,.,.,TRBV28,TRBJ1-3
TGTGCCAGCAGCAAAGGGGCTGGCGATAATTCACCCCCCCACTTT,CASSKGAGDNSPPHF,.,.,TRBV4-2,TRBJ1-6
TGTGCCAGCAGCTCTATATGGGACAGCCTTCAAGAGACCCAGTACTTC,CASSSIWDSLQETQYF,.,TRBD1,TRBV7-2,TRBJ2-5
TGTGCCAGCAGCTTAGGCGGGAGGGTCTACAATGAGCAGTTCTTC,CASSLGGRVYNEQFF,.,TRBD2,TRBV7-2,TRBJ2-1
TGTGCCAGCAGCTTAGTAATGGCTTTCACGCCTCAAACAGATACGCAGTATTTT,CASSLVMAFTPQTDTQYF,.,.,TRBV7-9,TRBJ2-3
TGTGCCAGCAGCTCAGGGATAAATCAGCCCCAGCATTTT,CASSSGINQPQHF,.,.,TRBV9,TRBJ1-5
TGTGCCTGGAGTGTACAGGGGGCGGGGGAGCAGTACTTC,CAWSVQGAGEQYF,.,TRBD1,TRBV30,TRBJ2-7
TGTGCCAGCAGCTTATCGAGTAGCGGGCTAGGGGAGCTGTTTTTT,CASSLSSSGLGELFF,few,TRBD2,TRBV7-9,TRBJ2-2
TGTGCCAGCAGCTTGAGAGGCAGACCTTCTAACTATGGCTACACCTTC,CASSLRGRPSNYGYTF,.,.,TRBV5-6,TRBJ1-2
TGCGCCAGCAGCTCGGGACAGGAGGGGTTATATGGCTACACCTTC,CASSSGQEGLYGYTF,.,TRBD1,TRBV5-1,TRBJ1-2
TGCGCCAGCAGCCAAGATGGAGCGGGGTACCAAGAGACCCAGTACTTC,CASSQDGAGYQETQYF,.,TRBD2,TRBV4-1,TRBJ2-5
TGCGCCAGCAGCTTGGGACTAGCGGCCGGGGAGCTGTTTTTT,CASSLGLAAGELFF,.,TRBD2,TRBV5-1,TRBJ2-2
TGTGCCAGCAGCTTAGCGAGGCAGGGGTCTGGAAACACCATATATTTT,CASSLARQGSGNTIYF,.,.,TRBV7-6,TRBJ1-3
TGTGCCAGCAACCAAGGACAGGGGGCCGAAGAAAAACTGTTTTTT,CASNQGQGAEEKLFF,.,TRBD1,TRBV7-2,TRBJ1-4
TGTGCCAGCAGAGATCAGATGAACACTGAAGCTTTCTTT,CASRDQMNTEAFF,.,.,TRBV5-4,TRBJ1-1
TGTGCCAGCAGTTATCAGACAGGGGCCGCCGGCGAGACCCAGTACTTC,CASSYQTGAAGETQYF,.,TRBD1,TRBV2,TRBJ2-5
TGTGCCAGCAGCCCGGGACAGGGCCTACCCCTCCACTTT,CASSPGQGLPLHF,.,TRBD1,TRBV14,TRBJ1-6
TGTGCCTGGAGTTCACGAAGGACAGACTATAGCAATCAGCCCCAGCATTTT,CAWSSRRTDYSNQPQHF,.,.,TRBV30,TRBJ1-5
TGTGCCAGCAGCTCCGGGGTGTGGCAGGAAAATGAAAAACTGTTTTTT,CASSSGVWQENEKLFF,.,.,TRBV11-2,TRBJ1-4
TGCGCCAGCAGCCAAGATGAGGGGACAATGCCCTACGAGCAGTACTTC,CASSQDEGTMPYEQYF,.,.,TRBV4-1,TRBJ2-7
TGTGCCAGCAGTGAACGAGGGGGCGGAAGCTACGAGCAGTACTTC,CASSERGGGSYEQYF,once,TRBD1,TRBV2,TRBJ2-7
TGTGCCAGCAGCCAAGCCAGGAACACCGGGGAGCTGTTTTTT,CASSQARNTGELFF,.,.,TRBV4-2,TRBJ2-2
TGTGCCAGTATAAATGGAGCGTCTAGCACCGGGGAGCTGTTTTTT,CASINGASSTGELFF,.,.,TRBV19,TRBJ2-2
TGTGCCAGCTCACTCAATGGGGGCTCTTATGGCTACACCTTC,CASSLNGGSYGYTF,.,.,TRBV18,TRBJ1-2
TGTGCCAGCAGCCCGGACAGGGGGCATGAGTATGGCTACACCTTC,CASSPDRGHEYGYTF,.,TRBD1,TRBV5-4,TRBJ1-2
TGTGCCAGCAGCTTAGATCGTGCAGGGTATGGTGGAGAGACCCAGTACTTC,CASSLDRAGYGGETQYF,.,.,TRBV11-2,TRBJ2-5
TGTGCCAGCAGCTTAGATCTAGCCCCGTCGACCCAGTACTTC,CASSLDLAPSTQYF,.,.,TRBV7-2,TRBJ2-5
TGTGCCAGCAGCTTGGATGGACAGGGCAGACCCGGGGAGCTGTTTTTT,CASSLDGQGRPGELFF,.,TRBD1,TRBV5-6,TRBJ2-2
TGTGCCAGCCGGGACTCTAGTAACTATGGCTACACCTTC,CASRDSSNYGYTF,.,.,TRBV2,TRBJ1-2